Shown below are 30 T cell receptor beta chains from a single sample sequenced in a study of OX40 agonist ivuxolimab in advanced cancers. Clones were sequenced by immunoSEQ multiplex PCR, and TCRdb holds only the in-frame ones, with some missing. Of approximately 99,000 clones listed, 95% to 97% are singletons. Sequences were derived from CD4+ or CD8+ T cells sorted from blood, sampled in a trial of the OX40 agonist ivuxolimab. Receptors were obtained from an adult with an advanced solid tumor such as melanoma, head and neck, liver or kidney cancer.

The chain joins TRBV6-1 to TRBJ1-2; 8 bases match TRBD1. Germline V gene data show CDR1 as MNHNS and CDR2 as SASEGT. Unmatched junction bases numbered 10, after V lost 3 bases and J lost 4 bases. CDR3 length: 16 amino acids. The CDR3 bases are TGTGCCAGCAGTGATTGGGTCGAGACAGGGGTCTATGGCTACACCTTC. It codes for CASSDWVETGVYGYTF.

The V gene is TRBV5-8, the J gene TRBJ1-5; D not certain. CDR1 and CDR2 (germline): SGHTS, YDEGEE. The CDR3 has 14 residues. V was clipped by 0 bases and J by 11 bases, with 15 bases between them. Written as DNA, the CDR3 is TGTGCCAGCAGCTTGGGGGGTTTTGGATCAACCCAGCATTTT. Protein sequence: CASSLGGFGSTQHF.

This chain connects TRBV29-1 to TRBJ1-2, with TRBD1 matching 9 bases. The CDR3 sequence is 13 residues long. V shed 7 bases and J 1 base; nucleotides not matched to a gene: 4. Germline assignment: CDR1 SQVTM and CDR2 ANQGSEA. This CDR3 reads CSGADRGNYGYTF. DNA for the CDR3: TGCAGCGGGGCGGACAGGGGTAACTATGGCTACACCTTC.

The chain uses TRBV13 and TRBJ2-7, with D perhaps TRBD1 or TRBD2 (5 bases each). The CDR3 extends over 14 amino acids. Trimming took 2 bases from V and 5 from J, leaving 13 bases between them. Germline V gene data show CDR1 as PRHDT and CDR2 as FYEKMQ (reference sequence). This chain's CDR3 is CASSLSGSVHEQYF. CDR3 sequence (DNA): TGTGCCAGCAGCTTATCAGGGAGCGTACACGAGCAGTACTTC.

The V and J genes are TRBV6-5 and TRBJ2-5; TRBD1 matches at 7 bases. The CDR3 covers 15 residues. Germline-derived CDR1 and CDR2 are MNHEY and SVGAGI. V was clipped by 4 bases and J by 5 bases; unmatched bases: 10. The CDR3 protein is CASSSSQGIRETQYF. As DNA, the CDR3 is TGTGCCAGCAGTTCCTCACAGGGGATAAGGGAGACCCAGTACTTC.

The chain has TRBV9 and TRBJ2-5; D is perhaps TRBD1 or TRBD2 (5 bases each). From germline, CDR1 is SGDLS and CDR2 YYNGEE. The CDR3 length is 16 residues. V shed 0 bases and J shed 0 bases, with 12 bases lying between them. DNA for the CDR3: TGTGCCAGCAGCGTAGGTTTATTGGGGGACCAAGAGACCCAGTACTTC. Translated: CASSVGLLGDQETQYF.

The chain recombines TRBV2 with TRBJ2-1; D unclear. Germline CDR1 and CDR2: SNHLY and FYNNEI. Trimming took off 6 bases at V and 2 bases at J, with 11 bases between the two ends. The CDR3 totals 14 residues. The CDR3 nucleotides are TGTGCCAGCAGGGAACCGACGGCCTACAATGAGCAGTTCTTC. Residues: CASREPTAYNEQFF.

The chain is built from TRBV14 and TRBJ2-2; weak D call: TRBD2 (5 bases). The ends were cut back, 1 base at V and 4 bases at J, with 13 bases in the middle. This CDR3 is 16 amino acids long. The germline gives CDR1 SGHDN, CDR2 FVKESK. For the CDR3, the DNA is TGTGCCAGCAGCCAAGCGGCCTATGAGGGCACCGGGGAGCTGTTTTTT. As protein: CASSQAAYEGTGELFF.

The chain recombines TRBV13 with TRBJ2-3; D is unresolved. CDR3 length: 15 residues. Germline V gene lookup returns CDR1 PRHDT and CDR2 FYEKMQ (reference sequence). Trimming took off 5 bases at V and 0 bases at J, with 12 bases between the two ends. CDR3 sequence reads: CASSPTQASTDTQYF. CDR3 DNA: TGTGCCAGCAGCCCCACCCAAGCTAGCACAGATACGCAGTATTTT. Together with reference TRBV13 and TRBJ2-3, the CDR3 gives the full variable domain: AAGVIQSPRHLIKEKRETATLKCYPIPRHDTVYWYQQGPGQDPQFLISFYEKMQSDKGSIPDRFSAQQFSDYHSELNMSSLELGDSALYFCASSPTQASTDTQYFGPGTRLTVL.

The chain's CDR3 is CASSIEYRNTEAFF. In nucleotides, the CDR3 is TGTGCCAGTAGTATAGAATACAGGAACACTGAAGCTTTCTTT. J is TRBJ1-1 and V is TRBV19; D remains unclear. The CDR3 runs to 14 residues. V gave up 0 bases and J gave up 1 base, with 6 bases separating them. Germline CDR1 LNHDA, CDR2 SQIVND (reference sequence).

The V gene is TRBV28, the J gene TRBJ2-3; no reliable D call. Per the germline V gene, CDR1 is MDHEN and CDR2 is SYDVKM. The CDR3 is 16 amino acids. V lost 5 bases to trimming and J lost 0 bases, with 15 bases between them. The CDR3 coding sequence is TGTGCCAGCAGTACCCCTATGGTAGCTAGCACAGATACGCAGTATTTT. Its protein product is CASSTPMVASTDTQYF.

The rearrangement joins TRBV2 to TRBJ2-2; TRBD2 matches 8 bases. The CDR3 consists of 16 residues. V lost 8 bases, J lost 0 bases, and 8 bases stayed unmatched. The V gene's germline CDR1 is SNHLY and CDR2 FYNNEI. The CDR3, as DNA: TGTGCCAGCGCTGATCCGGGGGGGCCGAACACCGGGGAGCTGTTTTTT. Amino acids: CASADPGGPNTGELFF. The entire variable domain, with the rest obtained from reference TRBV2 and TRBJ2-2, is as follows: EPEVTQTPSHQVTQMGQEVILRCVPISNHLYFYWYRQILGQKVEFLVSFYNNEISEKSEIFDDQFSVERPDGSNFTLKIRSTKLEDSAMYFCASADPGGPNTGELFFGEGSRLTVL.

V usage is TRBV19 and J usage is TRBJ2-7, with 13 bases fitting TRBD2. V was clipped by 5 bases and J by 5 bases; unmatched bases: 3. The CDR3 extends over 14 amino acids. Germline V gene data show CDR1 as LNHDA and CDR2 as SQIVND (reference sequence). Written as DNA, the CDR3 is TGTGCCAGTAGTCACGGGACTAGCGGGAACGAGCAGTACTTC. As protein: CASSHGTSGNEQYF.

This chain links TRBV29-1 with TRBJ2-1, with D possibly being TRBD1 or TRBD2 (5 bases each). The germline V and J ends were trimmed by 3 bases and 2 bases, with 11 bases remaining between them. The CDR3 consists of 14 residues. Germline V CDR1 and CDR2: SQVTM, ANQGSEA. The DNA for the CDR3 is TGCAGCGTTGAGCTGGGGACGGCCTACAATGAGCAGTTCTTC. This translates into CSVELGTAYNEQFF.

This chain links TRBV19 with TRBJ2-5, with D possibly being TRBD1 (5 bases). Germline loops: CDR1 LNHDA, CDR2 SQIVND (reference sequence). The CDR3 spans 14 residues. V lost 7 bases and J lost 1, with 13 bases in between. CDR3 protein: CASTSQGTQETQYF. In DNA, the CDR3 is TGTGCCAGTACATCCCAGGGTACCCAAGAGACCCAGTACTTC.

About this clone itself: Sequence at one end of the junction differs from germline and may be a read error. CDR3 coding DNA: TGCAGCGCTGGCGGAACAGGGGGCGCGGAGTTC. It translates to CSAGGTGGAEF. The gene calls are TRBV29-1 and TRBJ1-2, with TRBD1 matching 9 bases. The V gene's germline CDR1 is SQVTM and CDR2 ANQGSEA. The CDR3 length is 11 residues.

This chain connects TRBV4-1 to TRBJ2-7, with TRBD1 matching 10 bases. From germline, CDR1 is MGHRA and CDR2 YSYEKL. Trimming at V came to 4 bases and at J to 5 bases, leaving 2 bases not matched to a gene. CDR3 size: 13 residues. This chain's CDR3 is CASSRGQGDEQYF. The DNA of the CDR3 is TGCGCCAGCAGCCGAGGACAGGGGGACGAGCAGTACTTC.

The chain has TRBV27 and TRBJ1-5, with unresolved D. The CDR3 runs to 13 residues. V lost 4 bases, J lost 0 bases, and 4 bases lay in between. CDR1 and CDR2 (germline): MNHEY, SMNVEV (reference sequence). The CDR3 reads CASSSTSNQPQHF. The CDR3 region has the DNA TGTGCCAGCAGTTCTACTAGCAATCAGCCCCAGCATTTT.

The chain links TRBV9 to TRBJ2-7, with D unresolved. Trimming took off 3 bases at V and 1 base at J, with 2 bases between the two ends. The CDR3 is 11 amino acids. Germline CDR1 and CDR2: SGDLS and YYNGEE. The CDR3 DNA reads as TGTGCCAGCAGCGCTTCCTACGAGCAGTACTTC. Protein: CASSASYEQYF.

This sequence joins TRBV10-3 and TRBJ2-2; possibly TRBD1 for D (6 bases). The CDR3 runs 12 residues. Germline V CDR1 and CDR2: ENHRY, SYGVKD. Trimming cost V 6 bases and J 5 bases, with 7 bases left between them. CDR3: CAISTGTGELFF. The CDR3 DNA reads as TGTGCCATCAGCACAGGGACCGGGGAGCTGTTTTTT.

This clone has just one count. This chain uses TRBV7-9 with TRBJ2-3; D is possibly TRBD1 (6 bases). Trimming took off 8 bases at V and 5 bases at J, with 20 bases between the two ends. The CDR3 is made up of 15 amino acids. Looked up from germline, CDR1 is SEHNR and CDR2 is FQNEAQ (reference sequence). The CDR3 protein is CASSPAGGQGDTQYF. CDR3 DNA sequence: TGTGCCAGCTCCCCGGCTGGGGGCCAGGGAGATACGCAGTATTTT.

This clone was observed a handful of times. The chain employs TRBV7-9 and TRBJ1-4; D perhaps matches TRBD1 (5 bases). CDR1 SEHNR and CDR2 FQNEAQ come from the germline V gene (reference sequence). Trimming left V 5 bases short and J 8 bases short, with 18 bases between. The CDR3 has 15 amino acids. In DNA, the CDR3 is TGTGCCAGCAGCCCCGCTGGGACCCGGTCGGAAAAACTGTTTTTT. Its translation: CASSPAGTRSEKLFF.

The chain joins TRBV7-9 to TRBJ2-3, with unresolved D. Trimming took off 1 base at V and 1 base at J, with 6 bases between the two ends. The CDR3 spans 14 residues. Germline V gene data show CDR1 as SEHNR and CDR2 as FQNEAQ (reference sequence). The CDR3 bases are TGTGCCAGCAGCTTAGAACAGCGCACAGATACGCAGTATTTT. It translates to CASSLEQRTDTQYF.

The chain uses TRBV6-1 and TRBJ2-7; TRBD1 matches at 9 bases. The germline V gene has CDR1 MNHNS and CDR2 SASEGT. The CDR3 runs to 14 residues. V shed 6 bases, J shed 3 bases, and the junction held 6 bases outside the gene matches. CDR3 bases: TGTGCCAGCAGAGAACAGGGGGCGATCTACGAGCAGTACTTC. It encodes CASREQGAIYEQYF.

The chain uses TRBV7-2 and TRBJ2-3, with D tentatively TRBD2 (5 bases). CDR1 and CDR2 from the germline V gene are SGHTA and FQGNSA. The CDR3 is 16 amino acids. Trimming took 1 base from V and 0 from J, leaving 11 bases between them. The CDR3 reads CASSLEGGPSTDTQYF. The CDR3, as DNA: TGTGCCAGCAGCTTAGAAGGAGGCCCTAGCACAGATACGCAGTATTTT.

V is TRBV12-2 and J is TRBJ1-2. TRBV12-2 is a documented pseudogene. The CDR3 has 13 residues. CDR3 region: CASRLGGNYGYTF. The CDR3 nucleotides are TGTGCAAGTCGCTTAGGAGGGAACTATGGCTACACCTTC.

The chain employs TRBV7-9 and TRBJ1-2; TRBD1 matches at 7 bases. Germline-derived CDR1 and CDR2 are SEHNR and FQNEAQ (reference sequence). This CDR3 comprises 14 residues. J was trimmed by 6 bases and V by 2 bases; bases with no gene match: 6. The CDR3 here is CASSLQGDRDGYTF. The CDR3 DNA sequence: TGTGCCAGCAGCTTACAGGGGGATAGAGATGGCTACACCTTC.

The chain recombines TRBV4-1 with TRBJ2-7, with D perhaps matching TRBD1 (6 bases). Germline CDR1 is MGHRA and CDR2 is YSYEKL. The CDR3 runs to 13 residues. V shed 0 bases and J shed 4 bases, with 7 bases lying between them. For the CDR3, the DNA is TGCGCCAGCAGCCAAGATGGACAGTACGAGCAGTACTTC. Protein product: CASSQDGQYEQYF.

The chain carries TRBV6-5 and TRBJ2-7; no firm D call. This CDR3 contains 14 residues. CDR1 is MNHEY and CDR2 is SVGAGI in the germline V gene. With 4 bases removed from V and 0 bases from J, the gap between germline ends came to 10 bases. The CDR3 nucleotides read TGTGCCAGCAGTTCGATCAGAAGCTCCTACGAGCAGTACTTC. Amino acids: CASSSIRSSYEQYF.

CDR3 residues: CASSLGLGRETQYF. As DNA, the CDR3 is TGTGCCAGCAGCTTAGGTCTAGGGCGGGAGACCCAGTACTTC. J is TRBJ2-5 and V is TRBV7-9; D not resolved. This CDR3 region has 14 residues. V dropped 1 base and J dropped 5 bases, with 11 bases sitting between them. Germline V gives CDR1 SEHNR, CDR2 FQNEAQ (reference sequence). Using reference TRBV7-9 and TRBJ2-5 for the parts outside the CDR3, the full variable domain is DTGVSQNPRHKITKRGQNVTFRCDPISEHNRLYWYRQTLGQGPEFLTYFQNEAQLEKSRLLSDRFSAERPKGSFSTLEIQRTEQGDSAMYLCASSLGLGRETQYFGPGTRLLVL.